These 7 T cell receptor beta chains originate from one sample sequenced in a study of shared clonotypes between healthy human individuals. TCRdb's copy holds only in-frame clones and misses some; the assay was immunoSEQ multiplex PCR. The sample yields some 380,000 clones, about 97% seen once. The sample was memory CD8+ T cells sorted from blood. Subset: CD45RO+ cells pooled with CCR7-negative TemRA cells. The receptor source for this set is a man aged 25-45 years in good health.

This chain links TRBV18 with TRBJ2-5; 9 bases map to TRBD1. After removal of 6 bases from V and 5 bases from J, the junction contained 4 bases not matched to a gene. CDR1 is KGHSH and CDR2 is LQKENI in the germline V gene. This CDR3 region has 13 residues. The CDR3 nucleotides are TGTGCCAGCTCGTTCGGGACAGGGGAGACCCAGTACTTC. Amino acid sequence: CASSFGTGETQYF.

The chain couples TRBV6-5 to TRBJ1-2; D unresolved. The CDR3 spans 14 residues. Trimming removed 6 bases at V and 1 base at J, with 12 bases between. CDR1 MNHEY and CDR2 SVGAGI come from the germline V gene. CDR3 DNA: TGTGCCAGCAGCTCCAGAGTATTTAACTATGGCTACACCTTC. Translated, it gives CASSSRVFNYGYTF.

This chain links TRBV28 with TRBJ1-5; the D gene is possibly TRBD1 (5 bases). Germline values: CDR1 MDHEN, CDR2 SYDVKM. CDR3 length: 14 amino acids. Trimming stripped 2 bases from V and 5 bases from J, with 10 bases between. In nucleotides, the CDR3 is TGTGCCAGCAGTTTACCTGGGGGGGATCAGCCCCAGCATTTT. It codes for CASSLPGGDQPQHF.

The rearrangement links TRBV9 to TRBJ1-4; D may be TRBD1 (5 bases). The CDR3 loop spans 14 amino acids. The V and J ends lost 5 bases and 5 bases respectively, with 13 bases between them. Looked up from germline, CDR1 is SGDLS and CDR2 is YYNGEE. The CDR3: CASRYRQTNEKLFF. CDR3 sequence (DNA): TGTGCCAGCAGGTACAGGCAGACCAATGAAAAACTGTTTTTT.

V and J are TRBV4-2 and TRBJ2-2; a weak D match, TRBD2 (6 bases). The germline V gene encodes CDR1 LGHNA and CDR2 YNFKEQ. V lost 0 bases, J lost 0 bases, and 11 bases lay in between. CDR3 length: 17 amino acids. The CDR3 DNA sequence: TGTGCCAGCAGCCAAGATAGCGGCGGAGCGAACACCGGGGAGCTGTTTTTT. Translated: CASSQDSGGANTGELFF.

The chain recombines TRBV30 with TRBJ1-3; the D is unclear. V was cut by 4 bases and J by 2 bases, with 12 bases left in between. The CDR3 spans 14 residues. CDR1 is GTSNPN, CDR2 SVGIG, per germline (reference sequence). In nucleotides, the CDR3 is TGTGCCTGGACCCAGTGGAGGGCTGGAAACACCATATATTTT. Its translation: CAWTQWRAGNTIYF.

A note on this clone: Other nucleotide sequences from this sample produce the same CDR3. J is TRBJ2-7 and V is TRBV7-9, with D perhaps matching TRBD1 (6 bases). CDR3 length: 13 amino acids. Per the germline V gene, CDR1 is SEHNR and CDR2 is FQNEAQ (reference sequence). The V gene lost 4 bases and the J gene lost 0 bases, with 7 bases spanning the gap. In DNA, the CDR3 is TGTGCCAGCAGCTCGGACAGCTCCTACGAGCAGTACTTC. This gives the protein CASSSDSSYEQYF.